This note documents a single TCR beta chain sequence. Its antigen is undetermined. Trimming took 6 bases from V and 7 from J; bases not matched to a gene: 4. This CDR3 comprises 13 residues. Germline CDR1 is LNHDA and CDR2 is SQIVND (reference sequence). The entry originates in a study of cytomegalovirus exposure and HLA in healthy donors. Whole-study context: An early data release held about 85 million unique TCRs from HLA-typed donors. Findings of the study overall: When presence/absence was analysed, sequencing depth was taken to be roughly uniform across donors. Indistinguishable V segments such as TRBV6-2 and TRBV6-3 were excluded.

Primers included in the PCR were 60 Vbeta and 13 Jbeta primers. Using immunoSEQ multiplex PCR, the repertoire was profiled, and TCRdb retains in-frame clones only, with some absent. This specimen shows 180,000 or so clones; the ten leading clones hold about 0.79%. This sequence joins TRBV19 and TRBJ1-4; 8 bases are a match to TRBD1. The sequenced sample consisted of PBMCs. This receptor was taken from a woman under 30 in good health and CMV-seropositive. The CDR3 nucleotides read TGTGCCAGTAGAGACAGGGGCCTTGAAAAACTGTTTTTT. As protein: CASRDRGLEKLFF.